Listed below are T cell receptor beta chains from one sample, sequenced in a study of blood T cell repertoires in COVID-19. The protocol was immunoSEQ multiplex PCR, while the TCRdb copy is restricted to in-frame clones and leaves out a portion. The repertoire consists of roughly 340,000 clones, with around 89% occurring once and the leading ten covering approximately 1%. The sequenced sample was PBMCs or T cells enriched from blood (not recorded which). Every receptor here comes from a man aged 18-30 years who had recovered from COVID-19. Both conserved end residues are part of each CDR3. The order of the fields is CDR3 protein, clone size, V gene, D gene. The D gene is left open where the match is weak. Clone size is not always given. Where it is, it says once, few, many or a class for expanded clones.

CDR3aa: CASSWGKGYEQFF; abundance: .; v_gene: TRBV7-3; d_gene: .
CDR3aa: CASSLSLWGGAIADTQYF; abundance: .; v_gene: TRBV7-2; d_gene: .
CDR3aa: CASSLGQGHTDTQYF; abundance: few; v_gene: TRBV6-5; d_gene: TRBD1
CDR3aa: CASSSGTSGWSEQFF; abundance: .; v_gene: TRBV7-7; d_gene: TRBD2
CDR3aa: CASSESWASGEQYF; abundance: .; v_gene: TRBV6-1; d_gene: .
CDR3aa: CATSEAGQGLYNEQFF; abundance: .; v_gene: TRBV24-1; d_gene: TRBD1
CDR3aa: CASSLILGGARRSSGNTIYF; abundance: .; v_gene: TRBV7-8; d_gene: .
CDR3aa: CASSPSLAYEQYF; abundance: .; v_gene: TRBV5-1; d_gene: .
CDR3aa: CASGRSGAREQYF; abundance: once; v_gene: TRBV2; d_gene: .
CDR3aa: CSVEETGETQYF; abundance: .; v_gene: TRBV29-1; d_gene: .
CDR3aa: CASRTGGANVLTF; abundance: few; v_gene: TRBV19; d_gene: .
CDR3aa: CASSLGPDRAGNTIYF; abundance: once; v_gene: TRBV5-4; d_gene: TRBD1
CDR3aa: CASSSILTDINYGYTF; abundance: once; v_gene: TRBV6-5; d_gene: .
CDR3aa: CASSVGEGGYAETQYF; abundance: .; v_gene: TRBV11-2; d_gene: .
CDR3aa: CASSPIGGKLFF; abundance: once; v_gene: TRBV3-1/TRBV3-2; d_gene: .
CDR3aa: CASSLQRFGNQPQHF; abundance: .; v_gene: TRBV6-5; d_gene: .
CDR3aa: CASSPGQGHGYTF; abundance: .; v_gene: TRBV18; d_gene: TRBD1
CDR3aa: CAISEKGLAGRETQYF; abundance: .; v_gene: TRBV10-3; d_gene: TRBD2
CDR3aa: CASSLVQGTGNTIYF; abundance: .; v_gene: TRBV11-2; d_gene: .
CDR3aa: CASSAQGGTEAFF; abundance: once; v_gene: TRBV12-3/TRBV12-4; d_gene: .
CDR3aa: CASSGRDSQYF; abundance: .; v_gene: TRBV11-2; d_gene: .
CDR3aa: CASSYSQGNYNEQFF; abundance: .; v_gene: TRBV6-5; d_gene: TRBD1
CDR3aa: CATSTDQREQYF; abundance: .; v_gene: TRBV15; d_gene: .
CDR3aa: CATSIDQNAGQPQHF; abundance: once; v_gene: TRBV15; d_gene: .
CDR3aa: CASSLVSGTYEQYF; abundance: .; v_gene: TRBV7-2; d_gene: .
CDR3aa: CSATVGSEQYF; abundance: .; v_gene: TRBV20-1; d_gene: .
CDR3aa: CASGGNYEQYF; abundance: .; v_gene: TRBV28; d_gene: .
CDR3aa: CASSREGPFEHEQYF; abundance: .; v_gene: TRBV4-1; d_gene: TRBD2
CDR3aa: CASSRSGQQETQYF; abundance: .; v_gene: TRBV9; d_gene: TRBD1
CDR3aa: CASSETIRQPQHF; abundance: .; v_gene: TRBV6-1; d_gene: .
CDR3aa: CASRLRGDNEQFF; abundance: .; v_gene: TRBV12-3/TRBV12-4; d_gene: TRBD2
CDR3aa: CASSDYRGPYNEQFF; abundance: .; v_gene: TRBV11-1; d_gene: TRBD1
CDR3aa: CASSSRVAGQETQYF; abundance: once; v_gene: TRBV5-1; d_gene: TRBD2
CDR3aa: CASRDSNTGELFF; abundance: .; v_gene: TRBV25-1; d_gene: .
CDR3aa: CASSLVPGINQPQHF; abundance: .; v_gene: TRBV5-1; d_gene: .
CDR3aa: CASRGGLQETQYF; abundance: .; v_gene: TRBV28; d_gene: TRBD2